Below, one TCR beta chain is given with its context. Its antigen is currently unknown. The data belong to a study of T cell repertoires in cytomegalovirus infection. The wider study: Both recently identified HLA-C-restricted and well-studied HLA-B-restricted CMV epitopes were used in the study.

The study, taken as a whole, reports: The cumulative frequency of public TCR beta families distinguished individuals who carried CMV together with the relevant HLA.

Each CDR3 protein gets one entry after TCRdb re-called the reads with MiXCR. This table has around 540,000 distinct CDR3 sequences, 33% appearing once. Trimming cost V 6 bases and J 1 base, with 12 bases left between them. This CDR3 spans 14 amino acids. Germline CDR1 and CDR2: MDHEN and SYDVKM. This sample comprised cultured PBMCs, obtained from culture after CMV antigen stimulation. V gene TRBV28 combines with J gene TRBJ1-1; possibly TRBD1 for D (5 bases). The source of this sequence is a human donor in good health (CMV status not recorded). Some clones in this sample may be carry-over from other donors' samples. The CDR3 region has the DNA TGTGCCAGCAGCCGAACCGACAGGAACACTGAAGCTTTCTTT. Protein: CASSRTDRNTEAFF.